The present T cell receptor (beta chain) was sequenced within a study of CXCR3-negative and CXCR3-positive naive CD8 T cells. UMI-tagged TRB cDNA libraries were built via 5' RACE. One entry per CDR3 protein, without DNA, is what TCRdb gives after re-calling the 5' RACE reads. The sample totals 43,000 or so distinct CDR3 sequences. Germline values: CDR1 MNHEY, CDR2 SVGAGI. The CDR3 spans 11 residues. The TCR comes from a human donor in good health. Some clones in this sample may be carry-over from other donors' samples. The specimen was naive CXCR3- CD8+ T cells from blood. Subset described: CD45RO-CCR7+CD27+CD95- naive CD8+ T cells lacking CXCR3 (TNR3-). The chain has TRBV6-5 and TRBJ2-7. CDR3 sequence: CASTAGYEQYF.